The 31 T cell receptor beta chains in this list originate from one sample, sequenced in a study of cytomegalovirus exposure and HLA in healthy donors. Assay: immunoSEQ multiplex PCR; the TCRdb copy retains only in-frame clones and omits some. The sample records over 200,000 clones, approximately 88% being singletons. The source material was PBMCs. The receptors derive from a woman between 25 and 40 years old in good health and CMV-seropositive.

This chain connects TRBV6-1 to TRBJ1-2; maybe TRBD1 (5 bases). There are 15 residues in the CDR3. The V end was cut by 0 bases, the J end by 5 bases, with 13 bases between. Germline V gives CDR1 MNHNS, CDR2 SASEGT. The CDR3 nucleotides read TGTGCCAGCAGTGAAGCGAGGCAGGGTCTATATGGCTACACCTTC. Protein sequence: CASSEARQGLYGYTF.

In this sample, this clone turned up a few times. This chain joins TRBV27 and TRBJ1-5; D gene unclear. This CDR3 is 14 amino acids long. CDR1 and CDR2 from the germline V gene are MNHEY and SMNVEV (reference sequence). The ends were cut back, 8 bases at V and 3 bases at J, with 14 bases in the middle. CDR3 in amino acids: CASVPSGYNQPQHF. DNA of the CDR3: TGTGCCAGCGTTCCGTCGGGGTACAATCAGCCCCAGCATTTT.

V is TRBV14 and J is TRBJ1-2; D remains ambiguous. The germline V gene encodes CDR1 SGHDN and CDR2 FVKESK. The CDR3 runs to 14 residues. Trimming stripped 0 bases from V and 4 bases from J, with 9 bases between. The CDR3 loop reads CASSQDRLPYGYTF. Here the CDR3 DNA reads TGTGCCAGCAGCCAAGATAGACTGCCCTATGGCTACACCTTC. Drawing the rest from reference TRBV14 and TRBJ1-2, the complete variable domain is EAGVTQFPSHSVIEKGQTVTLRCDPISGHDNLYWYRRVMGKEIKFLLHFVKESKQDESGMPNNRFLAERTGGTYSTLKVQPAELEDSGVYFCASSQDRLPYGYTFGSGTRLTVV.

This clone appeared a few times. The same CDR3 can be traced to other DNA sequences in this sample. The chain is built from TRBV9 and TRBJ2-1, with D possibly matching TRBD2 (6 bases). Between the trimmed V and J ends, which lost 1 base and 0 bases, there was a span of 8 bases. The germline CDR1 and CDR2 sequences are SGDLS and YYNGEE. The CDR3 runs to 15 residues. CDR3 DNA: TGTGCCAGCAGCGTACGCGGGGACTCCTACAATGAGCAGTTCTTC. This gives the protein CASSVRGDSYNEQFF.

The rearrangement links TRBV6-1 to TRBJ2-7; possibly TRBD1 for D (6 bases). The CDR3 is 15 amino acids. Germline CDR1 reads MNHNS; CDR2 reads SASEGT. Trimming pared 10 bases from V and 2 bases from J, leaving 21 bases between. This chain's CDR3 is CATQVKDSVTYEQYF. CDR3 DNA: TGTGCCACACAGGTAAAGGACAGCGTGACCTACGAGCAGTACTTC.

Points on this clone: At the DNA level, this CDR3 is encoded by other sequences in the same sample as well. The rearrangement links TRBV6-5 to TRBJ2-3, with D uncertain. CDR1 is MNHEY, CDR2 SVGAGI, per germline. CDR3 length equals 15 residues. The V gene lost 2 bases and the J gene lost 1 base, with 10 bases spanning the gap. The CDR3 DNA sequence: TGTGCCAGCAGTTACGGGCGGCTCGGCACAGATACGCAGTATTTT. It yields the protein CASSYGRLGTDTQYF.

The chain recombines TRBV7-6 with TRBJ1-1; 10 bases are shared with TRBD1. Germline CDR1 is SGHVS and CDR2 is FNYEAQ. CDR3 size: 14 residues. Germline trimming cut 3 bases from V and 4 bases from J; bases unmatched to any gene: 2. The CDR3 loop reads CASSFGQGVTEAFF. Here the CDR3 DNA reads TGTGCCAGCAGCTTTGGACAGGGGGTCACTGAAGCTTTCTTT.

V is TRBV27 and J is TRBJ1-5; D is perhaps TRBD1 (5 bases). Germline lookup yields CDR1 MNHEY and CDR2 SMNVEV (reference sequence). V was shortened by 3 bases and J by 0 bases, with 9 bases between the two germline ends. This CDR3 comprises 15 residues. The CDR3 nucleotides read TGTGCCAGCAGTTTGGAAGGGGTTAGCAATCAGCCCCAGCATTTT. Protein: CASSLEGVSNQPQHF.

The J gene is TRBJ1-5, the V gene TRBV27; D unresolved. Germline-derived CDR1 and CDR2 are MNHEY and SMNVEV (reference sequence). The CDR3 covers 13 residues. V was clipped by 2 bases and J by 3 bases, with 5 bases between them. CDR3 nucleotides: TGTGCCAGCAGTTTACGTTACAATCAGCCCCAGCATTTT. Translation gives CASSLRYNQPQHF.

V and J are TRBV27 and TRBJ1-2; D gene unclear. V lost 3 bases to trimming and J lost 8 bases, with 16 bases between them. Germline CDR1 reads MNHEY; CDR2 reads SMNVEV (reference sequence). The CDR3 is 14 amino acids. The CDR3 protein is CASSFSLHAFGYTF. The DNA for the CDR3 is TGTGCCAGCAGTTTCTCACTACACGCTTTCGGCTACACCTTC.

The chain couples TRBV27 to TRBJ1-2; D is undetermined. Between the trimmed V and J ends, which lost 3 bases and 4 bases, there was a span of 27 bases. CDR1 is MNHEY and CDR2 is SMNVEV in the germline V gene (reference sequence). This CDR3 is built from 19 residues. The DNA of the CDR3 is TGTGCCAGCAGTTTCTTCAGGAAGTTAGGGAGGCCGGGCCTCTATGGCTACACCTTC. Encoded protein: CASSFFRKLGRPGLYGYTF.

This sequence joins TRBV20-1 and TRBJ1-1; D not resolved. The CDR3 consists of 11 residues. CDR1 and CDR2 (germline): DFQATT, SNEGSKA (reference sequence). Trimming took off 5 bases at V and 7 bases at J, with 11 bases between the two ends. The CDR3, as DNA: TGCAGTGCTCCACCATTTAATGAAGCTTTCTTT. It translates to CSAPPFNEAFF.

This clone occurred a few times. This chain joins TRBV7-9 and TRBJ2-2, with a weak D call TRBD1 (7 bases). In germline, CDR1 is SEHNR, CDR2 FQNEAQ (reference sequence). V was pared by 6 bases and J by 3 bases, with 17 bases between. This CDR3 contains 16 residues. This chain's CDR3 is CASRRQGGGDTGELFF. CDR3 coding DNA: TGTGCCAGCAGGCGACAGGGTGGAGGGGACACCGGGGAGCTGTTTTTT.

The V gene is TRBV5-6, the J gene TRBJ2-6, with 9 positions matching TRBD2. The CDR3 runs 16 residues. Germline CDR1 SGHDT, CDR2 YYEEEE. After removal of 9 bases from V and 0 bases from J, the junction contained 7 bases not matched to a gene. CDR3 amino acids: CATGTSPGSGANVLTF. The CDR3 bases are TGTGCCACGGGGACTAGCCCGGGCTCTGGGGCCAACGTCCTGACTTTC.

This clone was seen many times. CDR3 nucleotide sequence: TGTGCCAGCAGAACCCGACTAGACTCCTACGAGCAGTACTTC. It is translated as CASRTRLDSYEQYF. The gene calls are TRBV7-8 and TRBJ2-7; TRBD2 is a possible D gene (6 bases). The germline gives CDR1 SGHVS, CDR2 FQNEAQ. The CDR3 length is 14 residues. The V end lost 6 bases, the J end lost 0 bases, and 12 bases lay between the germline ends. Full variable domain (remainder filled in from reference TRBV7-8 and TRBJ2-7): GAGVSQSPRYKVAKRGQDVALRCDPISGHVSLFWYQQALGQGPEFLTYFQNEAQLDKSGLPSDRFFAERPEGSVSTLKIQRTQQEDSAVYLCASRTRLDSYEQYFGPGTRLTVT.

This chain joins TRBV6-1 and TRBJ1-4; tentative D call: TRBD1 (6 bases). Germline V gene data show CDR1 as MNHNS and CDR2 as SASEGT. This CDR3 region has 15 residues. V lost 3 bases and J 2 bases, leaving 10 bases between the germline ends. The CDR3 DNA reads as TGTGCCAGCAGTGAGTACAGGGCCACTAATGAAAAACTGTTTTTT. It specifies CASSEYRATNEKLFF.

CDR3 region: CAWSAGQGPEAFF. CDR3 nucleotide sequence: TGTGCCTGGAGTGCCGGACAGGGACCTGAAGCTTTCTTT. The gene calls are TRBV30 and TRBJ1-1, with TRBD1 matching 8 bases. V was clipped by 1 base and J by 6 bases; unmatched bases: 4. The CDR3 is made up of 13 amino acids. Germline V gives CDR1 GTSNPN, CDR2 SVGIG (reference sequence).

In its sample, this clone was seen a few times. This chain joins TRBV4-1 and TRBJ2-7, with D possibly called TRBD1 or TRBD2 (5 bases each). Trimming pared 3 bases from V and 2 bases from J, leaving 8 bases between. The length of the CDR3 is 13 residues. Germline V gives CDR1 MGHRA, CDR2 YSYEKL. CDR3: CASSQGRAYEQYF. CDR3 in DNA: TGCGCCAGCAGCCAGGGACGGGCCTACGAGCAGTACTTC.

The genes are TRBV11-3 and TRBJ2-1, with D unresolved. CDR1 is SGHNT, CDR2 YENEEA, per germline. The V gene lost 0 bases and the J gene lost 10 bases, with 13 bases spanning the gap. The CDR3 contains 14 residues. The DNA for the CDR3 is TGTGCCAGCAGCTTAGAGTATTCCGGATACGAGCAGTTCTTC. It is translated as CASSLEYSGYEQFF.

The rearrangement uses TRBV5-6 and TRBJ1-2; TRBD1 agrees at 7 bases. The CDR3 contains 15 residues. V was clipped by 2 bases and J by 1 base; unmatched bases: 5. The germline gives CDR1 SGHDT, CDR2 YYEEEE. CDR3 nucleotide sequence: TGTGCCAGCAGCTTCAACAGGGGCCTTAACTATGGCTACACCTTC. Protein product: CASSFNRGLNYGYTF. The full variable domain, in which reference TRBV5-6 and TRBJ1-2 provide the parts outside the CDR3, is DAGVTQSPTHLIKTRGQQVTLRCSPKSGHDTVSWYQQALGQGPQFIFQYYEEEERQRGNFPDRFSGHQFPNYSSELNVNALLLGDSALYLCASSFNRGLNYGYTFGSGTRLTVV.

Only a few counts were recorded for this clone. Here the CDR3 DNA reads TGTGCCAGCAGCGCCGGGACAGGGATGGACGATGGCTACACCTTC. This sequence encodes CASSAGTGMDDGYTF. The J gene is TRBJ1-2, the V gene TRBV9; 9 nucleotides align to TRBD1. The germline CDR1 and CDR2 sequences are SGDLS and YYNGEE. The CDR3 contains 15 residues. Unmatched junction bases numbered 9, after V lost 3 bases and J lost 6 bases.

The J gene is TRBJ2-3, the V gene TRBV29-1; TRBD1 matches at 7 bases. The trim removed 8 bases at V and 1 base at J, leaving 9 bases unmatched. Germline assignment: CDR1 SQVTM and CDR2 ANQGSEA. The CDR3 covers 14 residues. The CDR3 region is CSLAGGGGTDTQYF. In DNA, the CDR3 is TGCAGCCTAGCAGGGGGTGGGGGCACAGATACGCAGTATTTT.

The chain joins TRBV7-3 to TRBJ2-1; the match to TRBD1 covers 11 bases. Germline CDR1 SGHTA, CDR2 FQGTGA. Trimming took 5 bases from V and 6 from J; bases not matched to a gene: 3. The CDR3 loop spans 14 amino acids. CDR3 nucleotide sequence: TGTGCCAGCAGCAGGGGGACAGGGGGCAATGAGCAGTTCTTC. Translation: CASSRGTGGNEQFF.

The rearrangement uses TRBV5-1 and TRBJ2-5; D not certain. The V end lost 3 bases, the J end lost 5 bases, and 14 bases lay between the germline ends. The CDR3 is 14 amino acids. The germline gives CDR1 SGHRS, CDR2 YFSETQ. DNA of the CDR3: TGCGCCAGCAGCTCGGAAGGATGGCGGGAGACCCAGTACTTC. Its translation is CASSSEGWRETQYF.

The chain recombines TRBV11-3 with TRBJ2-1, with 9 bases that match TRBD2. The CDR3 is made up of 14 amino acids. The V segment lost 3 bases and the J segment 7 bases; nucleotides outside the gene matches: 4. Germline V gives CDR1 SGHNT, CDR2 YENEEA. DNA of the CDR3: TGTGCCAGCAGCTTTCCTAGCGGGATTAATGAGCAGTTCTTC. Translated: CASSFPSGINEQFF.

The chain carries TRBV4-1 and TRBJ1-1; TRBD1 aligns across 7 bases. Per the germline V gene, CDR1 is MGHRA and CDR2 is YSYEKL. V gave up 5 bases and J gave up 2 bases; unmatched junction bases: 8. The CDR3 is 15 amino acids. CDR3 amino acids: CASSEIGTENTEAFF. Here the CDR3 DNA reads TGCGCCAGCAGCGAGATCGGGACAGAAAACACTGAAGCTTTCTTT.

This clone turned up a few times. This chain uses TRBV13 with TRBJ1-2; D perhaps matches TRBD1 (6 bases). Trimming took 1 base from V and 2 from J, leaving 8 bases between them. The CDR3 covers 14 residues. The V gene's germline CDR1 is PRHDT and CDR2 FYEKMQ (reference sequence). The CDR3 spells CASSLDRENYGYTF. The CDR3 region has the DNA TGTGCCAGCAGCTTAGACAGGGAGAACTATGGCTACACCTTC.

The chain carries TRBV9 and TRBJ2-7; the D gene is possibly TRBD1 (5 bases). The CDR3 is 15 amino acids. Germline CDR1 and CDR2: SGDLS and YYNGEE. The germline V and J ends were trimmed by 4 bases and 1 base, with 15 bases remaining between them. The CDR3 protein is CASSLQGDPSYEQYF. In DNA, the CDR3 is TGTGCCAGCAGCTTGCAGGGTGACCCTTCCTACGAGCAGTACTTC.

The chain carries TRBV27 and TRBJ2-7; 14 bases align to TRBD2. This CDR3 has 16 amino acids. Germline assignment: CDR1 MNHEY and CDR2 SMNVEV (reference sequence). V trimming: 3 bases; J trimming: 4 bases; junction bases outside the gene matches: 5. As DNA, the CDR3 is TGTGCCAGCAGTTTCTGGACTAGCGGGGGGATTTACGAGCAGTACTTC. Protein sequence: CASSFWTSGGIYEQYF.

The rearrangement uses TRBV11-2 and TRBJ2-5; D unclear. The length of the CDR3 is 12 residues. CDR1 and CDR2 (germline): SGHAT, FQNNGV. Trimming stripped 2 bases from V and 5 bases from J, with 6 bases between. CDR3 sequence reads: CASSLWRETQYF. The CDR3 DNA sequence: TGTGCCAGCAGCTTATGGCGGGAGACCCAGTACTTC. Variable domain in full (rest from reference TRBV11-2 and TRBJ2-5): EAGVAQSPRYKIIEKRQSVAFWCNPISGHATLYWYQQILGQGPKLLIQFQNNGVVDDSQLPKDRFSAERLKGVDSTLKIQPAKLEDSAVYLCASSLWRETQYFGPGTRLLVL.

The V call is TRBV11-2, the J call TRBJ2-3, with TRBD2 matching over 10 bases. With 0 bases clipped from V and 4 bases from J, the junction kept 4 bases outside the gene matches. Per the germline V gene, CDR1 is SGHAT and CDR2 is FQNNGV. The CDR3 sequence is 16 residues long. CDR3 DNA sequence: TGTGCCAGCAGCTTAGAGCTAGCGGGAGAAGCAGATACGCAGTATTTT. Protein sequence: CASSLELAGEADTQYF.